The 32 T cell receptor beta chains in this list originate from one sample, sequenced in a study of blood T cell repertoires in COVID-19. TCRdb's copy holds only in-frame clones and misses some; the assay was immunoSEQ multiplex PCR. The sample carries about 140,000 clones, about four fifths recorded once. The sequenced sample consisted of peripheral blood. These receptors all stem from a human donor in a cohort sampled during active COVID-19.

The rearrangement uses TRBV6-6 and TRBJ1-6; 7 nucleotides align to TRBD1. Germline V gene data show CDR1 as MNHNY and CDR2 as SVGAGI (reference sequence). V dropped 0 bases and J dropped 7; count of bases not matched to a gene: 6. The CDR3 totals 16 residues. This CDR3 is CASSYSEGALNSPLHF. CDR3 in DNA: TGTGCCAGCAGTTACTCGGAGGGGGCCCTCAATTCACCCCTCCACTTT.

The V gene is TRBV7-9, the J gene TRBJ1-1; D is ambiguous. The V gene lost 5 bases and the J gene lost 0 bases, with 4 bases spanning the gap. CDR1 and CDR2 (germline): SEHNR, FQNEAQ (reference sequence). The CDR3 consists of 12 residues. The CDR3 loop is CASSPMNTEAFF. The CDR3 DNA follows: TGTGCCAGCAGCCCTATGAACACTGAAGCTTTCTTT.

The chain joins TRBV2 to TRBJ1-2; 10 bases match TRBD1. Trimming at V came to 6 bases and at J to 7 bases, leaving 20 bases not matched to a gene. The germline CDR1 and CDR2 sequences are SNHLY and FYNNEI. The length of the CDR3 is 18 residues. This chain's CDR3 is CASSLTFLTGGRRGGYTF. The CDR3 coding sequence is TGTGCCAGCAGCTTAACCTTTCTGACAGGGGGCCGAAGAGGTGGCTACACCTTC. The complete variable domain, with remaining parts taken from reference TRBV2 and TRBJ1-2, reads EPEVTQTPSHQVTQMGQEVILRCVPISNHLYFYWYRQILGQKVEFLVSFYNNEISEKSEIFDDQFSVERPDGSNFTLKIRSTKLEDSAMYFCASSLTFLTGGRRGGYTFGSGTRLTVV.

V is TRBV20-1 and J is TRBJ2-7, with D hard to call. V gave up 3 bases and J gave up 2 bases, with 17 bases separating them. Germline CDR1 and CDR2: DFQATT and SNEGSKA (reference sequence). The CDR3 totals 15 residues. CDR3 region: CSASSRLGSTYEQYV. CDR3 bases: TGCAGTGCTAGTAGTCGATTGGGCAGTACCTACGAGCAGTACGTC.

The rearrangement links TRBV27 to TRBJ2-1; D is possibly TRBD1 (6 bases). The CDR3 is made up of 18 amino acids. Germline V gene lookup returns CDR1 MNHEY and CDR2 SMNVEV (reference sequence). V gave up 3 bases and J gave up 4 bases, with 22 bases separating them. CDR3 nucleotides: TGTGCCAGCAGTTTTAACATCTTGCGGTCGGGACAATACAATGAGCAGTTCTTC. This translates into CASSFNILRSGQYNEQFF.

The chain has TRBV5-4 and TRBJ2-2, with 7 positions matching TRBD1. After removal of 0 bases from V and 3 bases from J, the junction contained 2 bases not matched to a gene. CDR1 is SGHNT, CDR2 YYREEE, per germline (reference sequence). This CDR3 contains 15 residues. CDR3: CASSLGQGYTGELFF. In DNA, the CDR3 is TGTGCCAGCAGCTTGGGACAGGGTTACACCGGGGAGCTGTTTTTT.

The chain combines TRBV19 with TRBJ2-1, with D possibly being TRBD1 (6 bases). Germline CDR1 reads LNHDA; CDR2 reads SQIVND (reference sequence). The V gene lost 6 bases and the J gene lost 2 bases, with 8 bases spanning the gap. The length of the CDR3 is 13 residues. CDR3: CASRQGTYNEQFF. The CDR3 DNA reads as TGTGCCAGTAGACAGGGAACCTACAATGAGCAGTTCTTC.

The chain carries TRBV30 and TRBJ1-5; 9 nucleotides align to TRBD1. V lost 3 bases to trimming and J lost 4 bases; unmatched junction nucleotides: 13. Germline assignment: CDR1 GTSNPN and CDR2 SVGIG (reference sequence). This CDR3 has 17 amino acids. The CDR3 bases are TGTGCCTGGAGCTCCTGGGGAGGGACAGGGTTTAATCAGCCCCAGCATTTT. This sequence encodes CAWSSWGGTGFNQPQHF. The full variable domain, in which reference TRBV30 and TRBJ1-5 provide the parts outside the CDR3, is SQTIHQWPATLVQPVGSPLSLECTVEGTSNPNLYWYRQAAGRGLQLLFYSVGIGQISSEVPQNLSASRPQDRQFILSSKKLLLSDSGFYLCAWSSWGGTGFNQPQHFGDGTRLSIL.

The chain couples TRBV5-1 to TRBJ2-2, with 7 bases identical to TRBD1. CDR1 and CDR2 from the germline V gene are SGHRS and YFSETQ. The CDR3 is made up of 17 amino acids. Unmatched junction bases numbered 9, after V lost 4 bases and J lost 0 bases. Here the CDR3 reads CASSRTWTGPNTGELFF. CDR3 DNA: TGCGCCAGCAGCAGAACTTGGACAGGCCCGAACACCGGGGAGCTGTTTTTT.

The rearrangement links TRBV7-2 to TRBJ1-1; no reliable D call. Germline V gives CDR1 SGHTA, CDR2 FQGNSA. Trimming removed 3 bases at V and 2 bases at J, with 16 bases between. There are 16 residues in the CDR3. DNA of the CDR3: TGTGCCAGCAGCTTTCCCGGGATACTCGAAAACACTGAAGCTTTCTTT. Translation: CASSFPGILENTEAFF.

This clone was seen more than once but under ten times. The V call is TRBV28, the J call TRBJ1-2; 8 nucleotides align to TRBD1. J lost 6 bases, V lost 6 bases, and 3 bases had no gene match. In germline, CDR1 is MDHEN, CDR2 SYDVKM. The CDR3 has 12 amino acids. CDR3 DNA sequence: TGTGCCAGCAGGACGGACAGGGATGGCTACACCTTC. Its translation: CASRTDRDGYTF.

V usage is TRBV6-5 and J usage is TRBJ2-7; no firm D call. The CDR3 extends over 12 amino acids. Between the trimmed V and J ends, which lost 6 bases and 6 bases, there was a span of 12 bases. CDR1 MNHEY and CDR2 SVGAGI come from the germline V gene. The CDR3 nucleotides read TGTGCCAGCAGCAGCTACCCAGGCGAGCAGTACTTC. Translation: CASSSYPGEQYF.

Concerning this clone itself: Other DNA sequences in the sample encode the same CDR3. The genes are TRBV5-4 and TRBJ2-3; a weak D match, TRBD1 (5 bases). Germline V lookup: CDR1 SGHNT, CDR2 YYREEE (reference sequence). CDR3 length: 15 amino acids. V was shortened by 0 bases and J by 2 bases, with 10 bases between the two germline ends. The CDR3 region has the DNA TGTGCCAGCAGCTTGGGGGGCGAGTCCACAGATACGCAGTATTTT. This codes for CASSLGGESTDTQYF.

The chain is built from TRBV29-1 and TRBJ2-1, with D tentatively TRBD1 (6 bases). The CDR3 extends over 14 amino acids. Per germline, CDR1 SQVTM and CDR2 ANQGSEA. V lost 6 bases and J lost 10, with 22 bases in between. The CDR3 protein is CSVNTQGYVGEQFF. CDR3 sequence (DNA): TGCAGCGTGAACACTCAGGGGTACGTAGGGGAGCAGTTCTTC.

This clone appeared a single time. The V and J genes are TRBV15 and TRBJ1-4; 8 bases map to TRBD1. The CDR3 is 13 residues long. V lost 4 bases, J lost 8 bases, and 3 bases stayed unmatched. Germline CDR1 reads LNHNV; CDR2 reads YYDKDF (reference sequence). The CDR3 nucleotides read TGTGCCACCAGCAAGGACAGGGAAGAAAAACTGTTTTTT. Its translation: CATSKDREEKLFF.

This clone was observed a handful of times. This rearrangement joins TRBV5-3 to TRBJ2-3; D possibly corresponds to TRBD2 (6 bases). TRBV5-3 is an ORF for which the function is uncertain. V lost 2 bases and J 0 bases, leaving 16 bases between the germline ends. The CDR3 spans 17 residues. The CDR3 DNA sequence: TGTGCCAGAAGCTTTTTTCTGGAGGGTGATAGCACAGATACGCAGTATTTT. It is translated as CARSFFLEGDSTDTQYF.

The chain joins TRBV18 to TRBJ2-6; D gene ambiguous. Trimming stripped 3 bases from V and 3 bases from J, with 6 bases between. The CDR3 spans 14 residues. The germline gives CDR1 KGHSH, CDR2 LQKENI. The CDR3 protein is CASSPPRGANVLTF. The CDR3 DNA reads as TGTGCCAGCTCACCCCCTCGTGGGGCCAACGTCCTGACTTTC.

The chain is built from TRBV28 and TRBJ2-7; TRBD1 matches 7 bases. The CDR3 loop spans 14 amino acids. J lost 4 bases, V lost 6 bases, and 9 bases had no gene match. Germline V CDR1 and CDR2: MDHEN, SYDVKM. The CDR3: CASSLGTEPYEQYV. The CDR3 DNA follows: TGTGCCAGCAGCCTCGGGACAGAGCCTTACGAGCAGTACGTC.

The rearrangement links TRBV29-1 to TRBJ1-1; a possible D gene is TRBD1 (5 bases). Germline values: CDR1 SQVTM, CDR2 ANQGSEA. V was shortened by 4 bases and J by 2 bases, with 14 bases between the two germline ends. CDR3 size: 14 residues. In DNA form, the CDR3 reads TGCAGCGTTGGGTTGGTGCAGGGAAACACTGAAGCTTTCTTT. Translated, it gives CSVGLVQGNTEAFF.

The chain is built from TRBV18 and TRBJ1-1; 10 bases are shared with TRBD1. CDR1 is KGHSH, CDR2 LQKENI, per germline. V trimming: 2 bases; J trimming: 1 base; junction bases outside the gene matches: 7. CDR3 size: 17 residues. As DNA, the CDR3 is TGTGCCAGCTCACCAAGGGGGACAGGGGATGGGAACACTGAAGCTTTCTTT. It translates to CASSPRGTGDGNTEAFF.

This chain joins TRBV5-1 and TRBJ2-2; no clear D. This CDR3 is built from 15 residues. Germline values: CDR1 SGHRS, CDR2 YFSETQ. The germline V and J ends were trimmed by 4 bases and 5 bases, with 15 bases remaining between them. The chain's CDR3 is CASSKAAPGTGELFF. For the CDR3, the DNA is TGCGCCAGCAGCAAGGCGGCCCCGGGTACCGGGGAGCTGTTTTTT.

The chain carries TRBV29-1 and TRBJ1-5; tentatively, D is TRBD1 (6 bases). Trimming took off 6 bases at V and 0 bases at J, with 9 bases between the two ends. This CDR3 contains 13 residues. Looked up from germline, CDR1 is SQVTM and CDR2 is ANQGSEA. The CDR3 loop reads CSVKQGSNQPQHF. The CDR3 nucleotides are TGCAGCGTGAAACAGGGTAGCAATCAGCCCCAGCATTTT.

This clone is a singleton in its sample. The chain has TRBV7-6 and TRBJ2-3; D might be TRBD1 (6 bases). Deletions cut 5 bases from V and 0 bases from J, with 15 bases between. CDR3 length: 16 residues. CDR1 and CDR2 (germline): SGHVS, FNYEAQ. CDR3 residues: CASSANPGQSTDTQYF. The CDR3 nucleotides read TGTGCCAGCAGCGCCAATCCTGGACAGAGCACAGATACGCAGTATTTT.

V usage is TRBV6-1 and J usage is TRBJ1-5; tentative D call: TRBD1 (5 bases). This CDR3 contains 15 residues. Trimming removed 2 bases from V and 2 bases from J, with 10 bases in between. CDR1 MNHNS and CDR2 SASEGT come from the germline V gene. CDR3 sequence (DNA): TGTGCCAGCAGTGAACAGGGTATGGGCAATCAGCCCCAGCATTTT. This translates into CASSEQGMGNQPQHF.

The chain has TRBV13 and TRBJ1-1, with a weak D call TRBD1 (5 bases). The CDR3 is 17 amino acids. V dropped 4 bases and J dropped 1 base, with 19 bases sitting between them. CDR1 and CDR2 from the germline V gene are PRHDT and FYEKMQ (reference sequence). The DNA for the CDR3 is TGTGCCAGCAGCTCCGGGACTTATAGTATAAGGAACACTGAAGCTTTCTTT. Protein product: CASSSGTYSIRNTEAFF.

This rearrangement joins TRBV5-4 to TRBJ2-7; 10 bases align to TRBD1. V gave up 4 bases and J gave up 2 bases; unmatched junction bases: 6. The CDR3 totals 15 residues. The germline V gene encodes CDR1 SGHNT and CDR2 YYREEE (reference sequence). For the CDR3, the DNA is TGTGCCAGCAGCGAGGGACAGGGGTATCCCTACGAGCAGTACTTC. Its translation is CASSEGQGYPYEQYF.

This rearrangement joins TRBV19 to TRBJ1-1; TRBD1 agrees at 7 bases. There are 14 residues in the CDR3. Germline loops: CDR1 LNHDA, CDR2 SQIVND (reference sequence). Losses at the gene ends were 1 base for V and 4 bases for J; bases not matched to a gene: 3. The CDR3 spells CASSIVAGGTEAFF. CDR3 sequence (DNA): TGTGCCAGTAGTATAGTCGCAGGGGGCACTGAAGCTTTCTTT.

The rearrangement joins TRBV3-1 (or the pseudogene TRBV3-2) to TRBJ2-3; 8 bases align to TRBD2. This CDR3 has 15 residues. Trimming at V came to 6 bases and at J to 1 base, leaving 6 bases not matched to a gene. Germline V gives CDR1 LGHDT, CDR2 YNNKEL (reference sequence). The CDR3 spells CASRAEAGGTDTQYF. CDR3 DNA: TGTGCCAGCAGAGCTGAAGCGGGGGGCACAGATACGCAGTATTTT.

CDR3 loop: CASSPPGGGYNEQFF. The CDR3 DNA follows: TGTGCCAGCTCACCACCGGGTGGAGGTTACAATGAGCAGTTCTTC. The rearrangement joins TRBV18 to TRBJ2-1; D may be TRBD2 (5 bases). CDR1 and CDR2 (germline): KGHSH, LQKENI. There are 15 residues in the CDR3. Trimming left V 0 bases short and J 4 bases short, with 10 bases between.

V gene TRBV19 combines with J gene TRBJ2-2, with D tentatively TRBD2 (6 bases). The ends were cut back, 10 bases at V and 5 bases at J, with 11 bases in the middle. The CDR3 has 12 amino acids. Germline loops: CDR1 LNHDA, CDR2 SQIVND (reference sequence). CDR3 amino acids: CAIGGGTGELFF. DNA for the CDR3: TGTGCCATAGGTGGAGGGACCGGGGAGCTGTTTTTT.

CDR3 DNA: TGTGCCAGCAGTCCATCTACCGCGGTTTCCCTCTCCTACGAGCAGTACTTC. It codes for CASSPSTAVSLSYEQYF. This chain connects TRBV2 to TRBJ2-7, with D hard to call. V was shortened by 5 bases and J by 0 bases, with 20 bases between the two germline ends. The CDR3 consists of 17 residues. CDR1 is SNHLY and CDR2 is FYNNEI in the germline V gene.

J is TRBJ1-2 and V is TRBV28, with TRBD1 as a possible D gene (6 bases). V was pared by 3 bases and J by 5 bases, with 16 bases between. This CDR3 region has 15 residues. From germline, CDR1 is MDHEN and CDR2 SYDVKM. The CDR3 protein is CASSFDWTAGYGYTF. The DNA for the CDR3 is TGTGCCAGCAGTTTTGATTGGACAGCGGGATATGGCTACACCTTC.